Shown below are 12 T cell receptor beta chains from a single sample sequenced in a study of cytomegalovirus exposure and HLA in healthy donors. The primer mix had 60 Vbeta and 13 Jbeta primers. Produced via immunoSEQ multiplex PCR; TCRdb's table is partial and in-frame only. The sample records tens of thousands of clones, around 76% being singletons. Specimen: PBMCs. Receptors were obtained from a man younger than 45 in good health and CMV-seronegative.

This clone appeared once. This chain connects TRBV5-8 to TRBJ2-1; D perhaps matches TRBD1 (5 bases). CDR3 size: 13 residues. Germline V gene sequence: CDR1 SGHTS, CDR2 YDEGEE. V was shortened by 4 bases and J by 5 bases, with 10 bases between the two germline ends. The CDR3 loop reads CASSEDTDNEQFF. The CDR3 DNA reads as TGTGCCAGCAGCGAGGACACTGACAATGAGCAGTTCTTC.

The chain has TRBV9 and TRBJ2-1; 12 positions match TRBD2. The V gene's germline CDR1 is SGDLS and CDR2 YYNGEE. The CDR3 length is 16 residues. V was pared by 0 bases and J by 7 bases, with 5 bases of the junction left unmatched. CDR3 region: CASSVDTSGRRNEQFF. The DNA of the CDR3 is TGTGCCAGCAGCGTAGATACTAGCGGGAGGAGGAATGAGCAGTTCTTC.

This sequence joins TRBV20-1 and TRBJ1-2; D is ambiguous. The CDR3 has 11 residues. The germline V gene has CDR1 DFQATT and CDR2 SNEGSKA (reference sequence). V shed 5 bases and J shed 2 bases, with 6 bases lying between them. The chain's CDR3 is CSAPRNYGYTF. The CDR3, as DNA: TGCAGTGCTCCCCGGAACTATGGCTACACCTTC.

The genes are TRBV4-2 and TRBJ1-2, with D possibly being TRBD1 (5 bases). The CDR3 has 17 residues. Trimming cost V 0 bases and J 2 bases, with 16 bases left between them. CDR1 and CDR2 (germline): LGHNA, YNFKEQ. The CDR3 DNA reads as TGTGCCAGCAGCCAAGAGAGCCATCAGGGCGCAAACTATGGCTACACCTTC. Translation gives CASSQESHQGANYGYTF.

The chain couples TRBV6-5 to TRBJ2-5; a possible D gene is TRBD1 (6 bases). The CDR3 extends over 14 amino acids. Trimming removed 6 bases from V and 7 bases from J, with 18 bases in between. Per the germline V gene, CDR1 is MNHEY and CDR2 is SVGAGI. In DNA, the CDR3 is TGTGCCAGCAGCTCGGGACAAGTAAAAGGGACCCAGTACTTC. Translation: CASSSGQVKGTQYF.

J is TRBJ2-7 and V is TRBV5-6; 9 bases are shared with TRBD1. Germline CDR1 is SGHDT and CDR2 is YYEEEE. This CDR3 is 15 amino acids long. The V segment lost 3 bases and the J segment 0 bases; nucleotides outside the gene matches: 4. The CDR3 reads CASSSRDRASYEQYF. The CDR3 bases are TGTGCCAGCAGCTCCCGGGACAGGGCCTCCTACGAGCAGTACTTC.

The genes are TRBV7-2 and TRBJ2-1, with D possibly TRBD2 on 5 matching bases. Looked up from germline, CDR1 is SGHTA and CDR2 is FQGNSA. The CDR3 totals 13 residues. V was pared by 0 bases and J by 10 bases, with 10 bases between. The CDR3 spells CASSLARGREQFF. DNA for the CDR3: TGTGCCAGCAGCTTAGCGCGTGGGAGAGAGCAGTTCTTC.

CDR3 sequence reads: CSVTTGDYGYTF. CDR3 DNA sequence: TGCAGCGTTACCACGGGGGACTATGGCTACACCTTC. The genes are TRBV29-1 and TRBJ1-2; a weak D match, TRBD1 (5 bases). The V end lost 5 bases, the J end lost 3 bases, and 10 bases lay between the germline ends. The germline V gene has CDR1 SQVTM and CDR2 ANQGSEA. The CDR3 extends over 12 amino acids.

There are a few counts of this clone. The gene calls are TRBV6-1 and TRBJ1-2; possibly TRBD1 for D (6 bases). The ends were cut back, 6 bases at V and 0 bases at J, with 11 bases in the middle. This CDR3 is 14 amino acids long. CDR1 MNHNS and CDR2 SASEGT come from the germline V gene. CDR3 protein: CASRTTGANYGYTF. The CDR3 DNA is TGTGCCAGCAGGACGACAGGAGCTAACTATGGCTACACCTTC.

The genes are TRBV7-9 and TRBJ2-1, with D hard to call. The length of the CDR3 is 14 residues. CDR1 is SEHNR and CDR2 is FQNEAQ in the germline V gene (reference sequence). V shed 0 bases and J shed 1 base, with 4 bases lying between them. The DNA for the CDR3 is TGTGCCAGCAGCTTAGCCGGGTCCTACAATGAGCAGTTCTTC. Amino acids: CASSLAGSYNEQFF.

This clone has a handful of counts. The chain is built from TRBV6-5 and TRBJ1-2; unclear D gene. The germline gives CDR1 MNHEY, CDR2 SVGAGI. With 1 base removed from V and 2 bases from J, the gap between germline ends came to 14 bases. The CDR3 loop spans 16 amino acids. CDR3 nucleotides: TGTGCCAGCAGTTACTGGAAACCCGACGGGAACTATGGCTACACCTTC. As protein: CASSYWKPDGNYGYTF.

The chain carries TRBV6-6 and TRBJ1-1, with D uncertain. The germline gives CDR1 MNHNY, CDR2 SVGAGI (reference sequence). The CDR3 runs to 15 residues. Trimming left V 2 bases short and J 2 bases short, with 12 bases between. The DNA of the CDR3 is TGTGCCAGCAGTTACGTCTTAGTCTCAAACACTGAAGCTTTCTTT. This encodes CASSYVLVSNTEAFF.